One and the same sample provided the 3 T cell receptor beta chains below, sequenced in a study of blood T cell repertoires in COVID-19. Only in-frame clones appear in the TCRdb table, and some are missing; sequencing was by immunoSEQ multiplex PCR. Among 90,000 to 150,000 clones, 85% were seen once, and the ten largest hold about 3.9%. The specimen was peripheral blood. The source of these receptors is a man aged 55 to 69 with acute or convalescent COVID-19.

The chain is built from TRBV2 and TRBJ2-6; 7 nucleotides align to TRBD1. Germline V gene data show CDR1 as SNHLY and CDR2 as FYNNEI. The CDR3 has 16 amino acids. The ends lost 4 bases at V and 7 bases at J; junction bases unmatched: 10. The CDR3 nucleotides are TGTGCCAGCAGTGGCACTAAAGGGGGCGGCGCCAACGTCCTGACTTTC. The encoded protein is CASSGTKGGGANVLTF.

V usage is TRBV5-1 and J usage is TRBJ2-5, with TRBD2 identical over 9 bases. Germline loops: CDR1 SGHRS, CDR2 YFSETQ. This CDR3 has 13 residues. V lost 6 bases to trimming and J lost 3 bases; unmatched junction nucleotides: 3. CDR3 coding DNA: TGCGCCAGCAATGGCGGGAGGGAAGAGACCCAGTACTTC. It translates to CASNGGREETQYF.

In this sample, this clone turned up a few times. This chain uses TRBV19 with TRBJ2-1, with a possible D match to TRBD2 (5 bases). From germline, CDR1 is LNHDA and CDR2 SQIVND (reference sequence). Trimming stripped 5 bases from V and 2 bases from J, with 16 bases between. The CDR3 length is 16 residues. CDR3 in amino acids: CASSLARTGTYNEQFF. Here the CDR3 DNA reads TGTGCCAGTAGTTTGGCCCGGACTGGAACCTACAATGAGCAGTTCTTC.